Following are 32 T cell receptor beta chains from one sample sequenced in a study of cytomegalovirus exposure and HLA in healthy donors. The study ran its PCR with 60 Vbeta and 13 Jbeta primers. Sequenced by immunoSEQ multiplex PCR; TCRdb stores in-frame clones only, minus some. This sample's clone table lists roughly 200,000 clones. Sequenced material: PBMCs. The receptors shown here come from a young man in good health and CMV-seronegative.

The V and J genes are TRBV4-1 and TRBJ2-7; 9 nucleotides line up with TRBD2. In germline, CDR1 is MGHRA, CDR2 YSYEKL. The CDR3 has 15 amino acids. The ends lost 3 bases at V and 0 bases at J; junction bases unmatched: 3. CDR3 protein: CASSHSGGASYEQYF. DNA for the CDR3: TGCGCCAGCAGCCATAGCGGGGGTGCCTCCTACGAGCAGTACTTC.

This chain connects TRBV27 to TRBJ1-4, with 9 bases aligning to TRBD1. V trimming: 8 bases; J trimming: 10 bases; junction bases outside the gene matches: 8. Germline values: CDR1 MNHEY, CDR2 SMNVEV (reference sequence). The CDR3 covers 13 residues. CDR3 loop: CASEGQGTGKLFF. As DNA, the CDR3 is TGTGCCAGCGAGGGACAGGGAACAGGAAAACTGTTTTTT.

This chain's CDR3 is CSVLTGERTEAFF. The CDR3 DNA reads TGCAGCGTCCTGACAGGGGAGAGAACTGAAGCTTTCTTT. The J gene is TRBJ1-1, the V gene TRBV29-1; 8 bases agree with TRBD1. This CDR3 is built from 13 residues. J gave up 5 bases and V 6 bases, and 8 bases lay outside the gene matches. CDR1 is SQVTM and CDR2 is ANQGSEA in the germline V gene.

V usage is TRBV10-3 and J usage is TRBJ1-1; D is perhaps TRBD1 (5 bases). V was clipped by 11 bases and J by 1 base, with 11 bases between them. From germline, CDR1 is ENHRY and CDR2 SYGVKD. This CDR3 comprises 12 residues. Written as DNA, the CDR3 is TGTGCCCATAAACAGGAGAACACTGAAGCTTTCTTT. This codes for CAHKQENTEAFF.

This sequence joins TRBV6-6 and TRBJ2-5; 7 bases fit TRBD1. The CDR3 sequence is 14 residues long. Germline CDR1 and CDR2: MNHNY and SVGAGI (reference sequence). The V gene end was trimmed by 6 bases and the J gene end by 3 bases; junction bases not matched to a gene: 7. The CDR3 reads CASSPRDSKETQYF. CDR3 DNA sequence: TGTGCCAGCAGCCCCAGGGACAGCAAAGAGACCCAGTACTTC.

V gene TRBV5-5 combines with J gene TRBJ1-3; TRBD1 agrees at 7 bases. CDR1 and CDR2 (germline): SGHKS, YYEKEE (reference sequence). The CDR3 totals 15 residues. Trimming cost V 4 bases and J 0 bases; bases outside gene matches: 4. The CDR3 reads CASSRGQGSGNTIYF. Written as DNA, the CDR3 is TGTGCCAGCAGCAGGGGGCAGGGCTCTGGAAACACCATATATTTT.

V usage is TRBV15 and J usage is TRBJ2-3; possible D gene TRBD2, 5 bases. From germline, CDR1 is LNHNV and CDR2 YYDKDF (reference sequence). The CDR3 consists of 14 residues. Trimming stripped 1 base from V and 2 bases from J, with 7 bases between. The CDR3, as DNA: TGTGCCACCAGCAGAGGGACTCTCACAGATACGCAGTATTTT. It is translated as CATSRGTLTDTQYF. The whole variable domain, remainder taken from reference TRBV15 and TRBJ2-3, is DAMVIQNPRYQVTQFGKPVTLSCSQTLNHNVMYWYQQKSSQAPKLLFHYYDKDFNNEADTPDNFQSRRPNTSFCFLDIRSPGLGDTAMYLCATSRGTLTDTQYFGPGTRLTVL.

The J gene is TRBJ2-3, the V gene TRBV9; TRBD1 is a possible D gene (5 bases). The CDR3 covers 14 residues. Trimming shortened V by 4 bases and J by 4 bases, and 13 bases separated the two germline ends. Germline values: CDR1 SGDLS, CDR2 YYNGEE. CDR3 bases: TGTGCCAGCAGCCCTGATCACAGGCCAGATACGCAGTATTTT. Encoded protein: CASSPDHRPDTQYF.

V and J are TRBV7-2 and TRBJ1-6, with D unresolved. The ends were cut back, 3 bases at V and 6 bases at J, with 12 bases in the middle. Germline V gene data show CDR1 as SGHTA and CDR2 as FQGNSA. CDR3 length equals 15 residues. The CDR3 coding sequence is TGTGCCAGCAGCTTCCAAGGCCAGGTTAATTCACCCCTCCACTTT. Translating it yields CASSFQGQVNSPLHF. Filled out from reference TRBV7-2 and TRBJ1-6, the complete variable domain reads GAGVSQSPSNKVTEKGKDVELRCDPISGHTALYWYRQSLGQGLEFLIYFQGNSAPDKSGLPSDRFSAERTGGSVSTLTIQRTQQEDSAVYLCASSFQGQVNSPLHFGNGTRLTVT.

The chain combines TRBV29-1 with TRBJ1-1; D might be TRBD1 (5 bases). Deletions cut 7 bases from V and 3 bases from J, with 12 bases between. Germline assignment: CDR1 SQVTM and CDR2 ANQGSEA. The CDR3 covers 12 residues. The CDR3 loop reads CSAGSGDTEAFF. The CDR3 DNA reads TGCAGCGCCGGGTCGGGGGACACTGAAGCTTTCTTT. The full variable domain, with the rest looked up from reference TRBV29-1 and TRBJ1-1, is SAVISQKPSRDICQRGTSLTIQCQVDSQVTMMFWYRQQPGQSLTLIATANQGSEATYESGFVIDKFPISRPNLTFSTLTVSNMSPEDSSIYLCSAGSGDTEAFFGQGTRLTVV.

The chain joins TRBV2 to TRBJ2-5; 8 bases are shared with TRBD1. V lost 4 bases to trimming and J lost 5 bases; unmatched junction nucleotides: 6. Germline V lookup: CDR1 SNHLY, CDR2 FYNNEI. This CDR3 is 14 amino acids long. Here the CDR3 DNA reads TGTGCCAGCAGTGCGACAGGGGCCGTCGAGACCCAGTACTTC. Its protein is CASSATGAVETQYF.

The chain couples TRBV2 to TRBJ2-1; D perhaps matches TRBD2 (5 bases). CDR3 size: 14 residues. V was pared by 4 bases and J by 2 bases, with 9 bases between. Germline CDR1 SNHLY, CDR2 FYNNEI. The CDR3 DNA is TGTGCCAGCAGTGTGAGCGGAACCTACAATGAGCAGTTCTTC. Translated: CASSVSGTYNEQFF.

The V gene is TRBV7-2, the J gene TRBJ2-1, with D tentatively TRBD1 (6 bases). The ends were cut back, 4 bases at V and 12 bases at J, with 13 bases in the middle. The CDR3 sequence is 12 residues long. Germline loops: CDR1 SGHTA, CDR2 FQGNSA. The CDR3 region is CASSSAGTRQFF. In nucleotides, the CDR3 is TGTGCCAGCAGCTCTGCCGGGACAAGGCAGTTCTTC.

The chain has TRBV11-2 and TRBJ2-5, with a possible D match to TRBD1 (5 bases). Germline V gene lookup returns CDR1 SGHAT and CDR2 FQNNGV. With 4 bases removed from V and 0 bases from J, the gap between germline ends came to 12 bases. The CDR3 runs 15 residues. The CDR3 protein is CASSSSGQDQETQYF. The CDR3 nucleotides read TGTGCCAGCAGCTCCTCAGGGCAGGACCAAGAGACCCAGTACTTC.

The chain carries TRBV27 and TRBJ2-1; tentative D call: TRBD2 (5 bases). The germline gives CDR1 MNHEY, CDR2 SMNVEV (reference sequence). The CDR3 loop spans 17 amino acids. V gave up 0 bases and J gave up 14 bases, with 26 bases separating them. The DNA of the CDR3 is TGTGCCAGCAGTTTATCGGTTGTCGGTACTAGAATATCCCGGGAGTTCTTC. Encoded protein: CASSLSVVGTRISREFF.

The chain joins TRBV5-1 to TRBJ2-1; D perhaps matches TRBD1 (6 bases). The CDR3 totals 16 residues. Trimming shortened V by 4 bases and J by 4 bases, and 18 bases separated the two germline ends. Germline CDR1 reads SGHRS; CDR2 reads YFSETQ. DNA for the CDR3: TGCGCCAGCAGCCCGAGCAAGGGACACCGATACAATGAGCAGTTCTTC. Translated, it gives CASSPSKGHRYNEQFF.

In nucleotides, the CDR3 is TGTGCCAGCAGCCCCGTTCTGAGGGGGCGGGGCACAGATACGCAGTATTTT. It is translated as CASSPVLRGRGTDTQYF. The chain joins TRBV5-6 to TRBJ2-3; 7 nucleotides agree with TRBD1. With 4 bases clipped from V and 1 base from J, the junction kept 12 bases outside the gene matches. The CDR3 is 17 amino acids. The germline V gene encodes CDR1 SGHDT and CDR2 YYEEEE. The full variable domain, rest sourced from reference TRBV5-6 and TRBJ2-3, is DAGVTQSPTHLIKTRGQQVTLRCSPKSGHDTVSWYQQALGQGPQFIFQYYEEEERQRGNFPDRFSGHQFPNYSSELNVNALLLGDSALYLCASSPVLRGRGTDTQYFGPGTRLTVL.

The chain combines TRBV7-2 with TRBJ2-5; TRBD2 aligns across 10 bases. The J call is in doubt because the DNA end fits TRBJ2-7 better. Germline V CDR1 and CDR2: SGHTA, FQGNSA. The CDR3 length is 14 residues. In nucleotides, the CDR3 is TGTGCCAGCAGGGTAGCGGGAGGTCCCTACGAGCAGTACTTC. It is translated as CASRVAGGPYEQYF.

The genes are TRBV6-5 and TRBJ1-5; D remains ambiguous. Germline CDR1 is MNHEY and CDR2 is SVGAGI. Trimming shortened V by 0 bases and J by 6 bases, and 6 bases separated the two germline ends. The CDR3 sequence is 13 residues long. The CDR3 bases are TGTGCCAGCAGTTACTCCTATAGTCAGCCCCAGCATTTT. It encodes CASSYSYSQPQHF.

The rearrangement uses TRBV6-1 and TRBJ1-1, with D perhaps TRBD1 (5 bases). V shed 3 bases and J shed 6 bases, with 11 bases lying between them. Germline V gene sequence: CDR1 MNHNS, CDR2 SASEGT. This CDR3 comprises 13 residues. Here the CDR3 reads CASSERRVPEAFF. Written as DNA, the CDR3 is TGTGCCAGCAGTGAGCGCAGGGTTCCTGAAGCTTTCTTT.

The rearrangement uses TRBV19 and TRBJ1-4; D may be TRBD1 (5 bases). The germline V gene has CDR1 LNHDA and CDR2 SQIVND (reference sequence). Trimming removed 7 bases from V and 3 bases from J, with 15 bases in between. The CDR3 sequence is 15 residues long. CDR3 protein: CASTPRSRANEKLFF. The DNA for the CDR3 is TGTGCCAGTACTCCCCGATCCAGGGCTAATGAAAAACTGTTTTTT.

The genes are TRBV18 and TRBJ2-1; 8 bases line up with TRBD1. V was clipped by 6 bases and J by 2 bases; unmatched bases: 3. CDR1 and CDR2 from the germline V gene are KGHSH and LQKENI. The CDR3 spans 14 residues. CDR3 in amino acids: CASSQGAPYNEQFF. CDR3 nucleotide sequence: TGTGCCAGCTCCCAGGGGGCGCCCTACAATGAGCAGTTCTTC.

The CDR3 region has the DNA TGTGCGAGCGAACGGGTGGCGAGTAATGAAAAACTGTTTTTT. Encoded protein: CASERVASNEKLFF. This chain links TRBV2 with TRBJ1-4, with D hard to call. Germline V gives CDR1 SNHLY, CDR2 FYNNEI. This CDR3 comprises 14 residues.

This chain links TRBV4-3 with TRBJ1-2; D is unresolved. Germline assignment: CDR1 LGHNA and CDR2 YSLEER. The ends were cut back, 0 bases at V and 2 bases at J, with 19 bases in the middle. The CDR3 totals 18 residues. CDR3 residues: CASSQDAHDVFRNYGYTF. The CDR3 bases are TGCGCCAGCAGCCAAGATGCTCACGACGTATTCAGGAACTATGGCTACACCTTC.

The chain couples TRBV25-1 to TRBJ2-7, with 12 bases lining up with TRBD1. Germline CDR1 reads MGHDK; CDR2 reads SYGVNS. Trimming at V came to 1 base and at J to 8 bases, leaving 6 bases not matched to a gene. The CDR3 has 15 amino acids. The CDR3 here is CASSESGTGGAKQYF. In nucleotides, the CDR3 is TGTGCCAGCAGTGAATCTGGGACAGGGGGCGCAAAGCAGTACTTC.

This chain uses TRBV10-3 with TRBJ2-7, with TRBD1 matching over 8 bases. V gave up 4 bases and J gave up 3 bases; unmatched junction bases: 5. Per the germline V gene, CDR1 is ENHRY and CDR2 is SYGVKD. This CDR3 contains 14 residues. This chain's CDR3 is CAISARTGHYEQYF. The CDR3 coding sequence is TGTGCCATCAGTGCCAGGACAGGGCACTACGAGCAGTACTTC.

This rearrangement joins TRBV18 to TRBJ2-2, with TRBD2 identical over 8 bases. Germline V gene data show CDR1 as KGHSH and CDR2 as LQKENI. The CDR3 covers 16 residues. Germline trimming cut 2 bases from V and 1 base from J; bases unmatched to any gene: 3. For the CDR3, the DNA is TGTGCCAGCTCACCATTTACTAGCGGGAACACCGGGGAGCTGTTTTTT. This translates into CASSPFTSGNTGELFF.

The chain is built from TRBV5-6 and TRBJ2-1; 7 bases are a match to TRBD1. The CDR3 is 13 residues long. CDR1 and CDR2 (germline): SGHDT, YYEEEE. The V gene end was trimmed by 4 bases and the J gene end by 7 bases; junction bases not matched to a gene: 5. The CDR3 here is CASSRPGGNEQFF. DNA for the CDR3: TGTGCCAGCAGCCGTCCAGGGGGTAATGAGCAGTTCTTC.

The chain uses TRBV6-5 and TRBJ2-6; D not certain. V was trimmed by 2 bases and J by 4 bases, leaving 9 bases between them. This CDR3 is 15 amino acids long. Germline assignment: CDR1 MNHEY and CDR2 SVGAGI. The CDR3 is CASSYEVAGANVLTF. CDR3 bases: TGTGCCAGCAGTTACGAGGTCGCCGGGGCCAACGTCCTGACTTTC.

The gene calls are TRBV18 and TRBJ1-2; TRBD1 might be the D (5 bases). V was pared by 4 bases and J by 5 bases, with 14 bases between. The CDR3 totals 14 residues. Germline assignment: CDR1 KGHSH and CDR2 LQKENI. In DNA, the CDR3 is TGTGCCAGCTCACTTCCGACAGAAACTTATGGCTACACCTTC. Translated, it gives CASSLPTETYGYTF.

The rearrangement joins TRBV11-3 to TRBJ2-3; TRBD2 aligns across 8 bases. This CDR3 is 16 amino acids long. Per the germline V gene, CDR1 is SGHNT and CDR2 is YENEEA. V was clipped by 6 bases and J by 4 bases; unmatched bases: 12. CDR3 protein: CASSPTSGGLPDTQYF. The CDR3 DNA reads TGTGCCAGCAGTCCCACTAGCGGAGGCCTCCCAGATACGCAGTATTTT.

V is TRBV5-6 and J is TRBJ2-1; TRBD2 agrees at 10 bases. The CDR3 runs to 17 residues. Germline trimming cut 6 bases from V and 2 bases from J; bases unmatched to any gene: 11. Germline CDR1 reads SGHDT; CDR2 reads YYEEEE. The CDR3 region is CASNFGTSGTTYNEQFF. Written as DNA, the CDR3 is TGTGCCAGCAACTTTGGCACTAGCGGGACGACCTACAATGAGCAGTTCTTC.